Below, 14 T cell receptor beta chains from the same sample are listed, as sequenced in a study of shared clonotypes between healthy human individuals. Using immunoSEQ multiplex PCR, the repertoire was profiled, and TCRdb retains in-frame clones only, with some absent. The profile shows about 340,000 clones, roughly 80% of them singletons. The sequencing input was memory CD4+ T cells sorted from blood. Subset of the sample: CD45RA-negative fraction. These receptors were collected from a young man in good health.

The chain uses TRBV27 and TRBJ1-1; TRBD1 matches 7 bases. This CDR3 is built from 12 residues. In germline, CDR1 is MNHEY, CDR2 SMNVEV (reference sequence). The junction had 9 bases not matched to a gene; V was cut back by 6 bases and J by 11 bases. This CDR3 reads CASRGDRAAAFF. For the CDR3, the DNA is TGTGCCAGCAGGGGAGACAGGGCCGCGGCTTTCTTT.

In regard to this clone: This sample includes further DNA sequences coding for the same CDR3. The CDR3 here is CASSFGETQYF. CDR3 coding DNA: TGTGCCAGCAGCTTTGGTGAGACCCAGTACTTC. The rearrangement joins TRBV5-6 to TRBJ2-5; the D is unclear. V lost 2 bases and J lost 5, with 4 bases in between. Germline lookup yields CDR1 SGHDT and CDR2 YYEEEE. The CDR3 is 11 amino acids. The full variable domain, completed using reference TRBV5-6 and TRBJ2-5, is DAGVTQSPTHLIKTRGQQVTLRCSPKSGHDTVSWYQQALGQGPQFIFQYYEEEERQRGNFPDRFSGHQFPNYSSELNVNALLLGDSALYLCASSFGETQYFGPGTRLLVL.

The genes are TRBV12-5 and TRBJ2-1, with D perhaps matching TRBD2 (5 bases). CDR3 length: 12 residues. Trimming stripped 8 bases from V and 8 bases from J, with 13 bases between. Germline V gives CDR1 LGHNT, CDR2 FRNRAP. The CDR3 bases are TGTGCTAGTTCGGGATTACCCCATGAGCAGTTCTTC. This sequence encodes CASSGLPHEQFF.

The CDR3 loop is CASRWTGGDTGELFF. CDR3 coding DNA: TGTGCCAGCAGGTGGACAGGGGGCGACACCGGGGAGCTGTTTTTT. This sequence joins TRBV6-5 and TRBJ2-2; 11 bases fit TRBD1. The CDR3 is made up of 15 amino acids. Trimming cost V 6 bases and J 3 bases; bases outside gene matches: 3. The germline CDR1 and CDR2 sequences are MNHEY and SVGAGI.

This clone was counted once. The genes are TRBV5-1 and TRBJ1-6; D not resolved. The germline CDR1 and CDR2 sequences are SGHRS and YFSETQ. The CDR3 runs 13 residues. V was pared by 0 bases and J by 9 bases, with 7 bases between. The CDR3 region has the DNA TGCGCCAGCAGCTTGGTCCGAGGTTCACCCCTCCACTTT. As protein: CASSLVRGSPLHF.

This clone was picked up a small number of times. V usage is TRBV12-5 and J usage is TRBJ2-5; possible D gene TRBD2, 7 bases. The CDR3 is 15 residues long. V lost 7 bases to trimming and J lost 1 base, with 16 bases between them. In germline, CDR1 is LGHNT, CDR2 FRNRAP. CDR3 sequence reads: CASARGRGFQETQYF. CDR3 bases: TGTGCTAGTGCACGGGGGAGGGGGTTCCAAGAGACCCAGTACTTC.

The chain is built from TRBV11-3 and TRBJ2-1; D unclear. Germline V gene lookup returns CDR1 SGHNT and CDR2 YENEEA. The CDR3 covers 14 residues. V dropped 5 bases and J dropped 9 bases, with 17 bases sitting between them. The CDR3 DNA reads as TGTGCCAGCAGCCCACAGCTGGGAAGTCCTGAGCAGTTCTTC. It translates to CASSPQLGSPEQFF.

This clone was counted between two and nine times. V is TRBV5-6 and J is TRBJ2-1; D call uncertain. V was cut by 6 bases and J by 3 bases, with 10 bases left in between. Germline CDR1 and CDR2: SGHDT and YYEEEE. The CDR3 is 13 amino acids. As DNA, the CDR3 is TGTGCCAGCAACGAGAATAACTACAATGAGCAGTTCTTC. Its translation: CASNENNYNEQFF.

The chain recombines TRBV7-9 with TRBJ2-1; maybe TRBD2 (5 bases). This CDR3 comprises 14 residues. Germline V lookup: CDR1 SEHNR, CDR2 FQNEAQ (reference sequence). The ends were cut back, 0 bases at V and 3 bases at J, with 6 bases in the middle. The CDR3 coding sequence is TGTGCCAGCAGCTTAGCCGGGGTCTACAATGAGCAGTTCTTC. The encoded protein is CASSLAGVYNEQFF.

This chain joins TRBV18 and TRBJ2-5; D ambiguous. The CDR3 runs 12 residues. Germline CDR1 KGHSH, CDR2 LQKENI. Trimming took off 2 bases at V and 3 bases at J, with 4 bases between the two ends. The CDR3 protein is CASSPIEETQYF. As DNA, the CDR3 is TGTGCCAGCTCACCAATCGAAGAGACCCAGTACTTC.

The chain carries TRBV11-2 and TRBJ2-5; possible D gene TRBD1, 6 bases. The CDR3 has 15 amino acids. V lost 4 bases to trimming and J lost 1 base, with 13 bases between them. Per germline, CDR1 SGHAT and CDR2 FQNNGV. The CDR3 DNA is TGTGCCAGCAGCTCCTGGGGACACCGCCAAGAGACCCAGTACTTC. Protein: CASSSWGHRQETQYF.

The chain links TRBV6-1 to TRBJ1-2, with D unclear. The germline V and J ends were trimmed by 10 bases and 3 bases, with 21 bases remaining between them. The CDR3 has 15 residues. CDR1 is MNHNS, CDR2 SASEGT, per germline. DNA for the CDR3: TGTGCCAACACGCCAGACCCGCCACTCGACTATGGCTACACCTTC. Protein product: CANTPDPPLDYGYTF.

This chain joins TRBV11-2 and TRBJ1-2, with D perhaps matching TRBD1 (6 bases). Germline V gene lookup returns CDR1 SGHAT and CDR2 FQNNGV. Trimming left V 10 bases short and J 3 bases short, with 15 bases between. There are 13 residues in the CDR3. CDR3 nucleotide sequence: TGTGCCACGACCGGGGGCAGGGACTATGGCTACACCTTC. It translates to CATTGGRDYGYTF.

A few counts support this clone. The J gene is TRBJ1-1, the V gene TRBV5-1, with 9 bases aligning to TRBD1. The CDR3 runs to 16 residues. J gave up 1 base and V 4 bases, and 8 bases lay outside the gene matches. Per germline, CDR1 SGHRS and CDR2 YFSETQ. The CDR3 nucleotides read TGCGCCAGCAGCACCGGGACAGGGACGGAGAACACTGAAGCTTTCTTT. Translated, it gives CASSTGTGTENTEAFF.